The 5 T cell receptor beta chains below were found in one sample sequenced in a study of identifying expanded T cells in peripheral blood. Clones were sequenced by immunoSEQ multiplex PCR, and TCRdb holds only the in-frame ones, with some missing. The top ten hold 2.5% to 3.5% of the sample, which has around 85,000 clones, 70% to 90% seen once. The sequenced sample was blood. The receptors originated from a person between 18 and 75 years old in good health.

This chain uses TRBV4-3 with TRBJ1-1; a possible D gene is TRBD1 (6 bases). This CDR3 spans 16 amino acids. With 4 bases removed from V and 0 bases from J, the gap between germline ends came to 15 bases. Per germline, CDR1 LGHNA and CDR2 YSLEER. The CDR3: CASSPSGTLMNTEAFF. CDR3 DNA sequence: TGCGCCAGCAGCCCATCCGGGACACTTATGAACACTGAAGCTTTCTTT.

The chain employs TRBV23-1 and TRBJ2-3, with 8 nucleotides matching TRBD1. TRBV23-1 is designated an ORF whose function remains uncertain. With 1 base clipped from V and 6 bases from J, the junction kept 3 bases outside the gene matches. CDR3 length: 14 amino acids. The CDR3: CASSQFRTGDTQYF. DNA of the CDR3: TGCGCCAGCAGTCAATTTCGGACAGGGGATACGCAGTATTTT.

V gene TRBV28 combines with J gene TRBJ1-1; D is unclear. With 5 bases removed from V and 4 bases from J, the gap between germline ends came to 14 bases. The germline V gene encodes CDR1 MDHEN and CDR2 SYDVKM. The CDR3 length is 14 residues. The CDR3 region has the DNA TGTGCCAGCAGTCCATACCTACAGCGCACTGAAGCTTTCTTT. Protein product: CASSPYLQRTEAFF.

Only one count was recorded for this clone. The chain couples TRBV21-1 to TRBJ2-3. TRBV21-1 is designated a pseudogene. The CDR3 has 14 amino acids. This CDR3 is CASSKASFTDTQYF. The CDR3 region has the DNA TGTGCCAGCAGCAAGGCGAGTTTCACAGATACGCAGTATTTT.

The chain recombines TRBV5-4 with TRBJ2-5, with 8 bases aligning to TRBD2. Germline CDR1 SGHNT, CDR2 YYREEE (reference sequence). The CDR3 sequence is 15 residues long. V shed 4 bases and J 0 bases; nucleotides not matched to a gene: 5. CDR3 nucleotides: TGTGCCAGCAGCACGGGACTAGGCAACCAAGAGACCCAGTACTTC. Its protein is CASSTGLGNQETQYF. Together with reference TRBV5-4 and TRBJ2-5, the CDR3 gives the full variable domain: ETGVTQSPTHLIKTRGQQVTLRCSSQSGHNTVSWYQQALGQGPQFIFQYYREEENGRGNFPPRFSGLQFPNYSSELNVNALELDDSALYLCASSTGLGNQETQYFGPGTRLLVL.